The rows below give T cell receptor beta chains drawn from one sample of a study of blood T cell repertoires in COVID-19. Assay used: immunoSEQ multiplex PCR; TCRdb lists only in-frame clones, some missing. This sample has just over 300,000 clones, with roughly 91% found just once. The sequenced material came from peripheral blood. These receptors all come from a woman aged 30 to 39 with COVID-19, enrolled during active disease. CDR3s include the opening cysteine and the closing phenylalanine or tryptophan. Each record gives: J gene, V gene, clone size, D gene, CDR3 DNA, CDR3 protein. D genes are given only for firm matches. Expanded clones get a size class; other rows say once, few or many, or leave the size out.

J gene: TRBJ2-7; V gene: TRBV30; clone size: .; D gene: TRBD1; CDR3 DNA: TGTGCCTCCGACAGGGACTCCTACGAGCAGTACTTC; CDR3 protein: CASDRDSYEQYF
J gene: TRBJ2-3; V gene: TRBV11-2; clone size: .; D gene: .; CDR3 DNA: TGTGCCAGCAGCTTAACGAGGATACCCACAGATACGCAGTATTTT; CDR3 protein: CASSLTRIPTDTQYF
J gene: TRBJ1-3; V gene: TRBV5-1; clone size: .; D gene: TRBD1; CDR3 DNA: TGCGCCAGCAGCCCGGGACAGAACTCTGGAAACACCATATATTTT; CDR3 protein: CASSPGQNSGNTIYF
J gene: TRBJ2-7; V gene: TRBV7-9; clone size: .; D gene: .; CDR3 DNA: TGTGCCAGCAGACCCCTCGGAGGGGTCGAGCAGTACTTC; CDR3 protein: CASRPLGGVEQYF
J gene: TRBJ2-1; V gene: TRBV11-3; clone size: .; D gene: .; CDR3 DNA: TGTGCCAGCAGCCCCCGCCTAGGCTCCTACAATGAGCAGTTCTTC; CDR3 protein: CASSPRLGSYNEQFF
J gene: TRBJ1-2; V gene: TRBV28; clone size: .; D gene: .; CDR3 DNA: TGTGCCAGCAGTTCGGAGGGGGGGACACTTTATGGCTACACCTTC; CDR3 protein: CASSSEGGTLYGYTF
J gene: TRBJ1-1; V gene: TRBV3-1/TRBV3-2; clone size: .; D gene: .; CDR3 DNA: TGTGCCAGCAGCCAAGTGCGGGGCCCTACTGAAGCTTTCTTT; CDR3 protein: CASSQVRGPTEAFF
J gene: TRBJ2-3; V gene: TRBV5-6; clone size: few; D gene: TRBD2; CDR3 DNA: TGTGCCAGCAGCTGGACGTTTAGCGGGGACCTCACAGATACGCAGTATTTT; CDR3 protein: CASSWTFSGDLTDTQYF
J gene: TRBJ1-1; V gene: TRBV2; clone size: .; D gene: .; CDR3 DNA: TGTGCCAGCACCCCCGGGGGGGCGCGGGGCACTGAAGCTTTCTTT; CDR3 protein: CASTPGGARGTEAFF
J gene: TRBJ1-3; V gene: TRBV7-6; clone size: .; D gene: TRBD1; CDR3 DNA: TGTGCCAGCAGCTTAGGGGACAGCAACTCTGGAAACACCATATATTTT; CDR3 protein: CASSLGDSNSGNTIYF
J gene: TRBJ1-2; V gene: TRBV7-5; clone size: .; D gene: .; CDR3 DNA: TGTGTCAGAAGCCCACAGGGACCTAACTATGGCTACACCTTC; CDR3 protein: CVRSPQGPNYGYTF
J gene: TRBJ2-7; V gene: TRBV7-3; clone size: .; D gene: TRBD2; CDR3 DNA: TGTGCCAGCAGCTTAAGCGGGGGGCGAGACGAGCAGTACTTC; CDR3 protein: CASSLSGGRDEQYF
J gene: TRBJ1-4; V gene: TRBV6-5; clone size: .; D gene: .; CDR3 DNA: TGTGCCAGCAGTTACTCGTACAGTTACAATGAAAAACTGTTTTTT; CDR3 protein: CASSYSYSYNEKLFF
J gene: TRBJ1-4; V gene: TRBV28; clone size: .; D gene: TRBD1; CDR3 DNA: TGTGCCAGCAGTACCCAGGGGGTTACAACTAATGAAAAACTGTTTTTT; CDR3 protein: CASSTQGVTTNEKLFF
J gene: TRBJ1-6; V gene: TRBV18; clone size: .; D gene: .; CDR3 DNA: TGTGCCAGCTCACCCTTCGACAGGAATTCACCCCTCCACTTT; CDR3 protein: CASSPFDRNSPLHF
J gene: TRBJ2-1; V gene: TRBV28; clone size: .; D gene: .; CDR3 DNA: TGTGCCAGCAGTTTAATCTGGGCGGGGAATGAGCAGTTCTTC; CDR3 protein: CASSLIWAGNEQFF
J gene: TRBJ2-7; V gene: TRBV19; clone size: .; D gene: TRBD1; CDR3 DNA: TGTGCCAGTAGTTCTCGACAGGGTGGCGAGCAGTACTTC; CDR3 protein: CASSSRQGGEQYF
J gene: TRBJ1-3; V gene: TRBV5-6; clone size: .; D gene: .; CDR3 DNA: TGTGCCAGCAGCCCCGCCCCAGCGATCTCTGGAAACACCATATATTTT; CDR3 protein: CASSPAPAISGNTIYF
J gene: TRBJ2-3; V gene: TRBV28; clone size: .; D gene: TRBD2; CDR3 DNA: TGTGCCAGCAGTGGACCTAGCGGGGGCCGCACAGATACGCAGTATTTT; CDR3 protein: CASSGPSGGRTDTQYF
J gene: TRBJ1-1; V gene: TRBV5-1; clone size: .; D gene: .; CDR3 DNA: TGCGCCAGCAGCTTGTCTACCGGGAGCCTGAACACTGAAGCTTTCTTT; CDR3 protein: CASSLSTGSLNTEAFF
J gene: TRBJ2-5; V gene: TRBV4-2; clone size: .; D gene: .; CDR3 DNA: TGTGCCAGCAGCCAAGACGGGGTAGATGGGTTTGGAGAGACCCAGTACTTC; CDR3 protein: CASSQDGVDGFGETQYF
J gene: TRBJ1-1; V gene: TRBV3-1/TRBV3-2; clone size: .; D gene: .; CDR3 DNA: TGTGCCAGCAGCCAAAGGGGTGCCACTGAAGCTTTCTTT; CDR3 protein: CASSQRGATEAFF
J gene: TRBJ1-6; V gene: TRBV6-2/TRBV6-3; clone size: .; D gene: TRBD1; CDR3 DNA: TGTGCCAGCAGCCTCCGGGACAGGGATCATTCACCCCTCCACTTT; CDR3 protein: CASSLRDRDHSPLHF
J gene: TRBJ1-2; V gene: TRBV29-1; clone size: .; D gene: TRBD1; CDR3 DNA: TGCAGCGTTGAAGCCCAGGGGGCGTGGGTCTATGGCTACACCTTC; CDR3 protein: CSVEAQGAWVYGYTF